The entry below gives a single TCR beta chain sequence along with its context. CDR1 and CDR2 from the germline V gene are LNHDA and SQIVND (reference sequence). The CDR3 loop spans 14 amino acids. The V gene end was trimmed by 3 bases and the J gene end by 7 bases; junction bases not matched to a gene: 0. The data were taken from a study of blood T cell repertoires in COVID-19. Study-level background: The samples span acute and convalescent COVID-19 from the United States, Italy and Spain. The cDNA or gDNA used as material had been derived from T cells, B-cell-depleted T cells, or PBMCs.

In the authors' workflow: Cell counts per sample came from amplifying reference gene primers. The repertoire was sequenced with immunoSEQ multiplex PCR; TCRdb's copy has only in-frame clones and lacks some. D and trimming come from the DNA, and the V and J calls and clone size come from that table. This sample has roughly 150,000 clones, with around 80% found just once. Sample: peripheral blood. This chain joins TRBV19 and TRBJ1-6, with 10 bases identical to TRBD1. The receptor was derived from a man in his sixties with acute or convalescent COVID-19. In DNA form, the CDR3 reads TGTGCCAGTAGTATGGGACAGGGGAATTCACCCCTCCACTTT. Protein sequence: CASSMGQGNSPLHF.